The 10 T cell receptor beta chains below all came from one sample that was sequenced in a study of blood T cell repertoires in COVID-19. Sequencing was performed with immunoSEQ multiplex PCR; in TCRdb, only in-frame clones are kept and a portion is missing. The sample consists of tens of thousands of clones, 70% to 90% of them appearing once. The sequenced sample was peripheral blood. The origin of the receptors is a man under 40 with acute or convalescent COVID-19.

The chain uses TRBV10-3 and TRBJ1-1; no firm D call. V lost 4 bases, J lost 4 bases, and 13 bases lay in between. Per germline, CDR1 ENHRY and CDR2 SYGVKD. This CDR3 comprises 14 residues. The CDR3 nucleotides read TGTGCCATCAGTGTACTCCAATCGGGCACTGAAGCTTTCTTT. Translated: CAISVLQSGTEAFF.

This chain connects TRBV5-1 to TRBJ1-2; D ambiguous. The CDR3 is made up of 14 amino acids. V was trimmed by 4 bases and J by 4 bases, leaving 14 bases between them. Germline loops: CDR1 SGHRS, CDR2 YFSETQ. In DNA, the CDR3 is TGCGCCAGCAGCACGGAGGCTTTTTCCTATGGCTACACCTTC. Translating gives CASSTEAFSYGYTF. Combining the CDR3 with reference TRBV5-1 and TRBJ1-2 gives the whole variable domain KAGVTQTPRYLIKTRGQQVTLSCSPISGHRSVSWYQQTPGQGLQFLFEYFSETQRNKGNFPGRFSGRQFSNSRSEMNVSTLELGDSALYLCASSTEAFSYGYTFGSGTRLTVV.

V is TRBV5-1 and J is TRBJ1-4, with a possible D match to TRBD1 (5 bases). CDR3 length: 17 residues. Germline V CDR1 and CDR2: SGHRS, YFSETQ. With 0 bases removed from V and 7 bases from J, the gap between germline ends came to 19 bases. The CDR3, as DNA: TGCGCCAGCAGCTTGGAACGCGGTGGCGGGGCTGGTGAAAAACTGTTTTTT. This translates into CASSLERGGGAGEKLFF.

This chain joins TRBV30 and TRBJ1-1; 9 bases agree with TRBD1. The ends lost 4 bases at V and 0 bases at J; junction bases unmatched: 9. This CDR3 spans 16 amino acids. Germline values: CDR1 GTSNPN, CDR2 SVGIG (reference sequence). The CDR3 protein is CAWIVPGQGMNTEAFF. For the CDR3, the DNA is TGTGCCTGGATAGTCCCGGGACAGGGTATGAACACTGAAGCTTTCTTT.

The chain employs TRBV4-3 and TRBJ1-4, with 9 bases matching TRBD1. Germline loops: CDR1 LGHNA, CDR2 YSLEER. The CDR3 covers 15 residues. Losses at the gene ends were 4 bases for V and 6 bases for J; bases not matched to a gene: 6. The CDR3 DNA follows: TGCGCCAGCAGCCCAGCAGGGACAGGGTATGAAAAACTGTTTTTT. It specifies CASSPAGTGYEKLFF.

This rearrangement joins TRBV6-5 to TRBJ2-7, with TRBD2 matching 8 bases. The germline gives CDR1 MNHEY, CDR2 SVGAGI. The length of the CDR3 is 13 residues. V lost 9 bases and J lost 5; bases outside the gene matches: 9. CDR3 amino acids: CASRAGGANEQYF. In nucleotides, the CDR3 is TGTGCCAGTCGGGCCGGGGGGGCGAACGAGCAGTACTTC.

This chain joins TRBV4-3 and TRBJ1-1; D perhaps matches TRBD1 (6 bases). V was trimmed by 0 bases and J by 7 bases, leaving 18 bases between them. The length of the CDR3 is 16 residues. The germline V gene has CDR1 LGHNA and CDR2 YSLEER. The DNA for the CDR3 is TGCGCCAGCAGCCAAGATCTTACAGGGCTTAGAGATGAAGCTTTCTTT. Protein sequence: CASSQDLTGLRDEAFF.

The rearrangement links TRBV6-2 or TRBV6-3 to TRBJ1-5, with 8 positions matching TRBD1. Germline CDR1 MNHEY, CDR2 SVGEGT. The CDR3 contains 18 residues. With V trimmed by 2 bases and J by 0 bases, 9 bases remained unmatched. The CDR3 here is CASSYTYPGTGSNQPQHF. CDR3 coding DNA: TGTGCCAGCAGTTACACCTATCCCGGGACAGGTAGCAATCAGCCCCAGCATTTT.

This clone was found once. This CDR3 is CASSIWTGNTEAFF. In DNA, the CDR3 is TGTGCCAGTAGTATATGGACAGGTAACACTGAAGCTTTCTTT. The chain couples TRBV19 to TRBJ1-1; 7 nucleotides align to TRBD1. This CDR3 comprises 14 residues. V dropped 2 bases and J dropped 2; count of bases not matched to a gene: 2. Germline V lookup: CDR1 LNHDA, CDR2 SQIVND (reference sequence).

The V call is TRBV5-1, the J call TRBJ1-2, with 12 bases fitting TRBD1. Germline V gene sequence: CDR1 SGHRS, CDR2 YFSETQ. The CDR3 runs to 16 residues. J lost 5 bases, V lost 3 bases, and 8 bases had no gene match. This CDR3 reads CASSSQPGQGAYGYTF. Here the CDR3 DNA reads TGCGCCAGCAGCTCGCAACCGGGACAGGGGGCTTATGGCTACACCTTC.